This TCR beta chain was identified during a study of cytomegalovirus exposure and HLA in healthy donors. Study-level background: Researchers previously reported finding roughly 120 million unique TCR beta sequences from about 179 million T cells. Study findings and constraints: Per a prior analysis, the majority of TCR beta V segments were productive roughly 87% or roughly 30% of the time. Later on, analysis showed that most CMV-associated TCR beta chains appeared to be HLA-restricted.

CDR3 size: 14 residues. CDR1 is MDHEN and CDR2 is SYDVKM in the germline V gene. Trimming left V 7 bases short and J 7 bases short, with 19 bases between. The PCR made use of 60 Vbeta and 13 Jbeta primers. The protocol was immunoSEQ multiplex PCR, while the TCRdb copy is restricted to in-frame clones and leaves out a portion. The table records 90,000 to 140,000 clones, around 77% of them present only once. Healthy bone marrow donors supplied every sample. With respect to this clone: What it recognizes is unknown.

The gene calls are TRBV28 and TRBJ2-5, with a weak D call TRBD2 (5 bases). The clonotype originates from a middle-aged woman in good health and CMV-seropositive. Sequencing used PBMCs. The chain's CDR3 is CASKGWWPGGTQYF. In nucleotides, the CDR3 is TGTGCCAGCAAAGGGTGGTGGCCTGGAGGGACCCAGTACTTC. Together with reference TRBV28 and TRBJ2-5, the CDR3 gives the full variable domain: DVKVTQSSRYLVKRTGEKVFLECVQDMDHENMFWYRQDPGLGLRLIYFSYDVKMKEKGDIPEGYSVSREKKERFSLILESASTNQTSMYLCASKGWWPGGTQYFGPGTRLLVL.